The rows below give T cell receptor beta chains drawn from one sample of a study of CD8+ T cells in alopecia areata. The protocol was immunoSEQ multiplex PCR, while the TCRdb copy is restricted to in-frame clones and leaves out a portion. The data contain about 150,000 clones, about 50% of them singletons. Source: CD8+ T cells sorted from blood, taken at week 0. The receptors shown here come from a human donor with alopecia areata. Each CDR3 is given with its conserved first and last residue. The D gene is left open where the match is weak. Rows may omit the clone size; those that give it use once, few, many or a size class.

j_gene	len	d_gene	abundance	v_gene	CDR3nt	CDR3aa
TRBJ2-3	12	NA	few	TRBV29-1	TGCAAGGGGAAGGTTAGCACAGATACGCAGTATTTT	CKGKVSTDTQYF
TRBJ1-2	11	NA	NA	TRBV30	TGTGCCTGGAGTGTCTCCTTCCCCTTATCCTTC	CAWSVSFPLSF
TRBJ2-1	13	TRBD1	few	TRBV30	TGTGCCTGGAGTACCAGGGGGAACGGTGAGCAGTTCTTC	CAWSTRGNGEQFF
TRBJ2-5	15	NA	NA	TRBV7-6	TGTGCCAGCAGCTTCGCTGCGGTGAACCAAGAGACCCAGTACTTC	CASSFAAVNQETQYF
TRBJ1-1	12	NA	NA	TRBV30	TGTGCCTTACGAATAGGGTACACTGAAGCTTTCTTT	CALRIGYTEAFF
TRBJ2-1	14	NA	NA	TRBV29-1	TGCAGCGTTGTGGGCGGGATCAGGGGCAATGAGCAGTTCTTC	CSVVGGIRGNEQFF
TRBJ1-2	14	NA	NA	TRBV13	TGTGCCAGCAGCCCCGGACAGACAATCTATGGCTACACCTTC	CASSPGQTIYGYTF
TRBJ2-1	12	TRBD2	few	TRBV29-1	TGCAGCGTCGGGACTAGTTACAATGAGCAGTTCTTC	CSVGTSYNEQFF
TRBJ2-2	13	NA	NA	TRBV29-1	TGCAGCGTTGAGCCCGCGAACACCGGGGAGCTGTTTTTT	CSVEPANTGELFF
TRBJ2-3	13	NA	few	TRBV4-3	TGCGCCAGCAACTACCCGGAGTGGGATACGCAGTATTTT	CASNYPEWDTQYF
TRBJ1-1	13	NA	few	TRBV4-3	TGCGCCAGCAGCCTGGGACAGAACACTGAAGCTTTCTTT	CASSLGQNTEAFF
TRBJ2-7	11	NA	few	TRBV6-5	TGTGCCAGCAGGGACTTTGGTGAGCAGTACTTC	CASRDFGEQYF
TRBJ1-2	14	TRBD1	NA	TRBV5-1	TGCGCCAGCAGCTCAACCGGGACAGGAAATGGCTACACCTTC	CASSSTGTGNGYTF
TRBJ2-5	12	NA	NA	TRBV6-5	TGTGCCAGCAGCGAGGGTTGGGAGACCCAGTACTTC	CASSEGWETQYF
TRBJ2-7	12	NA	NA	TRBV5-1	TGCGCCAGCAGCTTGGGAGTTTACGAGCAGTACTTC	CASSLGVYEQYF
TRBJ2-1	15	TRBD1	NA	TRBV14	TGTGCCAGCAGCCCGGGGACAGGGGTTGACAATGAGCAGTTCTTC	CASSPGTGVDNEQFF
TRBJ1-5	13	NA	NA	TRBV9	TGTGCCAGCAGCGTTGGCGGGGGTCAGCCCCAGCATTTT	CASSVGGGQPQHF
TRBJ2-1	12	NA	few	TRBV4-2	TGTGCCAGCAGCCAGGCTAAGAATGAGCAGTTCTTC	CASSQAKNEQFF
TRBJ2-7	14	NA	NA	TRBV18	TGTGCCAGCTCACCCCCGGGAGCGGGCTACGAGCAGTACTTC	CASSPPGAGYEQYF
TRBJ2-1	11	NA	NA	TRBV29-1	TGCAGCGGAGAAGTAGACAATGAGCAGTTCTTC	CSGEVDNEQFF
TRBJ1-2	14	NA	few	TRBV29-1	TGCAGCGTCGAAGATCAGGGCTCCGACTATGGCTACACCTTC	CSVEDQGSDYGYTF
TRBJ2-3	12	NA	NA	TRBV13	TGTGCCAGCGGGGTAGGGCCAGATACGCAGTATTTT	CASGVGPDTQYF
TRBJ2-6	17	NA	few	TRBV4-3	TGCGCCAGCAGCCAAGGGCGTTGGAACTCTGGGGCCAACGTCCTGACTTTC	CASSQGRWNSGANVLTF
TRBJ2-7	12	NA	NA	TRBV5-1	TGCGCCAGCAGCCCGGCAGGGGTTGAGCAGTACTTC	CASSPAGVEQYF
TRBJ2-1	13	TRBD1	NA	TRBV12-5	TGTGCGACCACAGGGGGCGCTGGGAATGAGCAGTTCTTC	CATTGGAGNEQFF
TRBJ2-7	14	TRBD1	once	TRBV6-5	TGTGCCAGCAGTCAAAGGGACAGGGCCTACGAGCAGTACTTC	CASSQRDRAYEQYF
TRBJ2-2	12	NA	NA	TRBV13	TGTGCCAGCCGGACGATCACCGGGGAGCTGTTTTTT	CASRTITGELFF
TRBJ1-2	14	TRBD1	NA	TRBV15	TGTGCCACCAGCAGTCGGACAGGAGGGTATGGCTACACCTTC	CATSSRTGGYGYTF
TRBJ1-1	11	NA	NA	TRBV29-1	TGCAGCGTCGTACAGGGCTCTGAAGCTTTCTTT	CSVVQGSEAFF
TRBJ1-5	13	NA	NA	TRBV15	TGTGCCACCGGCCAGGGCGGCAATCAGCCCCAGCATTTT	CATGQGGNQPQHF
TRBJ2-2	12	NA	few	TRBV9	TGTGCCAGCAGCCGAGGGGCCGGGGAGCTGTTTTTT	CASSRGAGELFF
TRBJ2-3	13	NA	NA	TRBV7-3	TGTGCCAGCAGCGCCTACCAGGGAGATACGCAGTATTTT	CASSAYQGDTQYF
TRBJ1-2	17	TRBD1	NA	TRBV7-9	TGTGCCAGCAGCACATCTTCCGGAGACAGGGTGAACTATGGCTACACCTTC	CASSTSSGDRVNYGYTF
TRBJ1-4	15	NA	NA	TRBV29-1	TGCAGCGTTATGGAGTCCGGGGCTCTAGGTGAAAAACTGTTTTTT	CSVMESGALGEKLFF
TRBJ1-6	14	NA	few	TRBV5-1	TGCGCCAGCAGCTTGTTACAGTATAATTCACCCCTCCACTTT	CASSLLQYNSPLHF
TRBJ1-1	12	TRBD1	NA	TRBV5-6	TGTGCCAGCACCTACAGGGGTCCTGAAGCTTTCTTT	CASTYRGPEAFF
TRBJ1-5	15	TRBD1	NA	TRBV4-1	TGCGCCAGCAGCCTCGGTACAGGGGGAAATCAGCCCCAGCATTTT	CASSLGTGGNQPQHF
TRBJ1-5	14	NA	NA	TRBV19	TGTGCCAGTAGTATTGGGGCAGGGAATCAGCCCCAGCATTTT	CASSIGAGNQPQHF
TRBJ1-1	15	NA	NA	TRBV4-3	TGCGCCAGCAGCCAAGACAGGGCCATGAACACTGAAGCTTTCTTT	CASSQDRAMNTEAFF
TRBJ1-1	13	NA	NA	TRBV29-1	TGCAGCGTTGAGGACGGGGGAAGAACTGAAGCTTTCTTT	CSVEDGGRTEAFF
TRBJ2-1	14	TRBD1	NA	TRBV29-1	TGCAGCGTTGATGGACAGGGGCCAGGCAATGAGCAGTTCTTC	CSVDGQGPGNEQFF
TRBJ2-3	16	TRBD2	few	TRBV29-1	TGCAGCGTTATAGCGGGGGGGCCTCTTGGCACAGATACGCAGTATTTT	CSVIAGGPLGTDTQYF
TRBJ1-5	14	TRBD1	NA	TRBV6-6	TGTGCCAGCAGGGGACAGGGAGGCAATCAGCCCCAGCATTTT	CASRGQGGNQPQHF
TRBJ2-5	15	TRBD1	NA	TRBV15	TGTGCCACCAGCAGAGACAGGGGGCGCCCGGAGACCCAGTACTTC	CATSRDRGRPETQYF
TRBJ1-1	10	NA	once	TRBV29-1	TGCAGCGTACTTCGGACTGAAGCTTTCTTT	CSVLRTEAFF